This TCR beta chain was profiled in a study of prognosis after radiotherapy for stage I lung cancer. Study information: Non-small cell lung cancer patients at stage I were enrolled between early 2018 and January 2019. Newly diagnosed primary stage I lung tumors were found in 13 to 15 patients, while oligometastatic NSCLC after surgical resection of the primary tumor was found in several. Radiotherapy was SBRT in 3 to 5 fractions with a biologically effective dose of at least 100 Gy.

Germline CDR1 is DFQATT and CDR2 is SNEGSKA (reference sequence). V was trimmed by 0 bases and J by 7 bases, leaving 13 bases between them. CDR3 length: 14 amino acids. Each of two time points yielded 4.5 to 6.5 milliliters of peripheral venous blood. From genomic DNA, TCR beta CDR3 was amplified by two-round multiplex PCR. Amplification during the initial PCR round employed primers specific to each TRBV and TRBJ gene. TCRdb itself ran the multiplex PCR reads through MiXCR, one entry per CDR3 protein. The table shows 11,000 to 15,000 distinct CDR3 sequences, with about 60% occurring only once. This specimen consisted of PBMCs, obtained before or after stereotactic body radiation therapy (not recorded which). This TCR derives from a donor of 50 years or more with non-small cell lung cancer. The V call is TRBV20-1, the J call TRBJ2-1; the D gene is possibly TRBD1 (5 bases). The CDR3 DNA reads TGCAGTGCTAGAGATAAGGGGCCGAGAAATGAGCAGTTCTTC. Its protein is CSARDKGPRNEQFF.